Presented here are 5 T cell receptor beta chains from one specimen sequenced in a study of blood T cell repertoires in COVID-19. Some clones are missing from TCRdb's copy, which holds only in-frame ones; the method was immunoSEQ multiplex PCR. The top ten clones hold 2.5% to 3% of a sample with over 130,000 clones, over 60% of them seen once. The sample taken for sequencing was PBMCs or T cells enriched from blood (not recorded which). These receptors originate from a woman between 45 and 60 years old who had recovered from COVID-19.

The rearrangement uses TRBV24-1 and TRBJ1-2; 8 bases fit TRBD1. Germline CDR1 is KGHDR and CDR2 is SFDVKD. This CDR3 is built from 12 residues. With 4 bases clipped from V and 12 bases from J, the junction kept 6 bases outside the gene matches. DNA of the CDR3: TGTGCCACCAGTGACCGGACAGGGTTCCACACCTTC. It yields the protein CATSDRTGFHTF.

J is TRBJ1-6 and V is TRBV5-1; possible D gene TRBD1, 6 bases. CDR3 length: 15 residues. V lost 2 bases to trimming and J lost 9 bases, with 15 bases between them. Germline assignment: CDR1 SGHRS and CDR2 YFSETQ. This CDR3 is CASSLNGQKGSPLHF. CDR3 sequence (DNA): TGCGCCAGCAGCTTAAACGGACAGAAAGGTTCACCCCTCCACTTT.

The chain recombines TRBV10-3 with TRBJ2-7; 15 nucleotides line up with TRBD2. The germline V gene encodes CDR1 ENHRY and CDR2 SYGVKD. With 8 bases clipped from V and 9 bases from J, the junction kept 14 bases outside the gene matches. This CDR3 has 16 residues. The CDR3 DNA reads as TGTGCCATCGAGGCGGGACTAGCGGGAGGTGTCCAAGGGCAGTACTTC. Its protein is CAIEAGLAGGVQGQYF.

This chain uses TRBV30 with TRBJ2-3; TRBD1 might be the D (6 bases). The CDR3 consists of 15 residues. Between the trimmed V and J ends, which lost 2 bases and 0 bases, there was a span of 12 bases. CDR1 GTSNPN and CDR2 SVGIG come from the germline V gene (reference sequence). CDR3 DNA sequence: TGTGCCTGGAGTAAAAACAGGGTGAGCACAGATACGCAGTATTTT. This codes for CAWSKNRVSTDTQYF.

The genes are TRBV5-4 and TRBJ2-7; 8 nucleotides agree with TRBD1. The CDR3 is 14 residues long. CDR1 is SGHNT, CDR2 YYREEE, per germline (reference sequence). Trimming took 3 bases from V and 2 from J; bases not matched to a gene: 4. DNA of the CDR3: TGTGCCAGCAGCTCCGGACAGGGTCCCTACGAGCAGTACTTC. It codes for CASSSGQGPYEQYF.